This entry lists 19 T cell receptor beta chains sequenced from one sample in a study of blood T cell repertoires in COVID-19. This table comes from immunoSEQ multiplex PCR, and its TCRdb copy is limited to in-frame clones, with some not included. Among a few hundred thousand clones listed, 65% to 90% were seen once. The specimen was peripheral blood. The receptors were gathered from a man aged 45-60 years with active or convalescent COVID-19.

For the CDR3, the DNA is TGTGCCAGCAGCCCATCAGACAGGGAACAAGCTTTCTTT. Protein product: CASSPSDREQAFF. This chain links TRBV11-3 with TRBJ1-1; TRBD1 aligns across 7 bases. The CDR3 spans 13 residues. CDR1 is SGHNT and CDR2 is YENEEA in the germline V gene. V was pared by 5 bases and J by 9 bases, with 9 bases of the junction left unmatched.

This clone turned up a few times. For the CDR3, the DNA is TGTGCCAGCAGTTTGACAGGGAACACTGAAGCTTTCTTT. Translating gives CASSLTGNTEAFF. The chain combines TRBV6-6 with TRBJ1-1, with D maybe TRBD1 (6 bases). The germline CDR1 and CDR2 sequences are MNHNY and SVGAGI (reference sequence). V was shortened by 4 bases and J by 1 base, with 7 bases between the two germline ends. CDR3 length: 13 residues.

This clone showed up just a few times. The chain links TRBV7-9 to TRBJ2-7; 7 bases are a match to TRBD1. The germline V gene has CDR1 SEHNR and CDR2 FQNEAQ (reference sequence). V was clipped by 1 base and J by 3 bases; unmatched bases: 0. This CDR3 comprises 13 residues. In DNA, the CDR3 is TGTGCCAGCAGCTTAGGGGACAGCTACGAGCAGTACTTC. Translating it yields CASSLGDSYEQYF.

V usage is TRBV18 and J usage is TRBJ2-5; tentative D call: TRBD2 (6 bases). CDR3 length equals 15 residues. The germline V gene has CDR1 KGHSH and CDR2 LQKENI. Trimming removed 4 bases at V and 5 bases at J, with 17 bases between. The CDR3 DNA reads TGTGCCAGCTCACACGTATCTTCAGGGAGGGAGACCCAGTACTTC. Translation: CASSHVSSGRETQYF.

CDR3: CASSPLTGGHYEQYF. For the CDR3, the DNA is TGTGCCAGCTCACCCTTGACGGGAGGCCACTACGAGCAGTACTTC. The V gene is TRBV18, the J gene TRBJ2-7, with TRBD2 identical over 7 bases. J gave up 3 bases and V 3 bases, and 8 bases lay outside the gene matches. Germline CDR1 is KGHSH and CDR2 is LQKENI. This CDR3 has 15 amino acids.

CDR3: CASSPAGTKNIQYF. As DNA, the CDR3 is TGTGCCAGCAGCCCGGCCGGGACCAAAAACATTCAGTACTTC. This chain joins TRBV3-1 (or the pseudogene TRBV3-2) and TRBJ2-4; D is possibly TRBD2 (5 bases). Germline V lookup: CDR1 LGHDT, CDR2 YNNKEL (reference sequence). This CDR3 has 14 residues. V was shortened by 4 bases and J by 2 bases, with 9 bases between the two germline ends.

This chain links TRBV10-3 with TRBJ1-5; 7 bases fit TRBD1. Germline V gene lookup returns CDR1 ENHRY and CDR2 SYGVKD. This CDR3 is built from 13 residues. Germline trimming cut 3 bases from V and 7 bases from J; bases unmatched to any gene: 3. The CDR3 spells CAISDQGGQPQHF. The CDR3 DNA reads as TGTGCCATCAGTGATCAGGGGGGACAGCCCCAGCATTTT.

The V call is TRBV5-1, the J call TRBJ1-5; D possibly corresponds to TRBD1 (6 bases). Germline CDR1 and CDR2: SGHRS and YFSETQ. V lost 0 bases, J lost 4 bases, and 11 bases lay in between. The CDR3 sequence is 15 residues long. The CDR3 region is CASSLAGAFNQPQHF. CDR3 nucleotides: TGCGCCAGCAGCTTGGCAGGGGCGTTTAATCAGCCCCAGCATTTT.

This chain joins TRBV9 and TRBJ2-2, with TRBD1 identical over 8 bases. The germline CDR1 and CDR2 sequences are SGDLS and YYNGEE. Losses at the gene ends were 4 bases for V and 7 bases for J; bases not matched to a gene: 12. There are 16 residues in the CDR3. The CDR3 is CASSPQTGDEGGELFF. Written as DNA, the CDR3 is TGTGCCAGCAGCCCCCAGACAGGGGATGAGGGCGGGGAGCTGTTTTTT. The variable domain in full, with the rest retrieved from reference TRBV9 and TRBJ2-2, is DSGVTQTPKHLITATGQRVTLRCSPRSGDLSVYWYQQSLDQGLQFLIQYYNGEERAKGNILERFSAQQFPDLHSELNLSSLELGDSALYFCASSPQTGDEGGELFFGEGSRLTVL.

V gene TRBV7-3 combines with J gene TRBJ2-3; 11 bases match TRBD1. V lost 3 bases to trimming and J lost 4 bases; unmatched junction nucleotides: 12. The CDR3 runs to 18 residues. Germline-derived CDR1 and CDR2 are SGHTA and FQGTGA. For the CDR3, the DNA is TGTGCCAGCAGCTTCGGGACAGGGGGTGGGTTGGTAGCAGATACGCAGTATTTT. It is translated as CASSFGTGGGLVADTQYF. The whole variable domain, remainder taken from reference TRBV7-3 and TRBJ2-3, is GAGVSQTPSNKVTEKGKYVELRCDPISGHTALYWYRQSLGQGPEFLIYFQGTGAADDSGLPNDRFFAVRPEGSVSTLKIQRTERGDSAVYLCASSFGTGGGLVADTQYFGPGTRLTVL.

This rearrangement joins TRBV5-5 to TRBJ2-2, with D possibly matching TRBD1 (5 bases). Germline V lookup: CDR1 SGHKS, CDR2 YYEKEE (reference sequence). The CDR3 has 17 amino acids. The V end was cut by 5 bases, the J end by 2 bases, with 19 bases between. The CDR3, as DNA: TGTGCCAGCAGTCCTCCGATCCTGGGGCCCAACACCGGGGAGCTGTTTTTT. This sequence encodes CASSPPILGPNTGELFF.

This chain uses TRBV24-1 with TRBJ1-5; weak D call: TRBD1 (5 bases). Germline V gene lookup returns CDR1 KGHDR and CDR2 SFDVKD. V lost 5 bases, J lost 4 bases, and 8 bases lay in between. This CDR3 spans 13 amino acids. As DNA, the CDR3 is TGTGCCACCAGTGCAGGGATTAATCAGCCCCAGCATTTT. Its protein is CATSAGINQPQHF.

This clone appeared a single time. The J gene is TRBJ2-5, the V gene TRBV30; D possibly corresponds to TRBD2 (6 bases). The ends were cut back, 3 bases at V and 7 bases at J, with 15 bases in the middle. The CDR3 spans 13 residues. Germline CDR1 and CDR2: GTSNPN and SVGIG (reference sequence). CDR3 nucleotides: TGTGCCTGGAGGACGACTAGTGGTGGGACCCAGTACTTC. This gives the protein CAWRTTSGGTQYF. Complete variable domain (other parts from reference TRBV30 and TRBJ2-5): SQTIHQWPATLVQPVGSPLSLECTVEGTSNPNLYWYRQAAGRGLQLLFYSVGIGQISSEVPQNLSASRPQDRQFILSSKKLLLSDSGFYLCAWRTTSGGTQYFGPGTRLLVL.

This chain connects TRBV5-1 to TRBJ2-7; 14 positions agree with TRBD2. The V gene end was trimmed by 4 bases and the J gene end by 4 bases; junction bases not matched to a gene: 13. This CDR3 has 18 amino acids. The germline gives CDR1 SGHRS, CDR2 YFSETQ. As DNA, the CDR3 is TGCGCCAGCAGCCTTGGGACTAGCGGGAGCGGGACGCAATACGAGCAGTACTTC. Translation gives CASSLGTSGSGTQYEQYF.

The chain carries TRBV7-3 and TRBJ1-6, with unresolved D. Germline V gene data show CDR1 as SGHTA and CDR2 as FQGTGA. Trimming pared 1 base from V and 14 bases from J, leaving 12 bases between. The CDR3 runs to 13 residues. This CDR3 reads CASSLSREGSLHF. CDR3 coding DNA: TGTGCCAGCAGCTTAAGCCGGGAAGGATCCCTCCACTTT.

The CDR3 region is CASSYEFRDEQFF. In DNA form, the CDR3 reads TGTGCCAGCAGCTACGAGTTCCGCGATGAGCAGTTCTTC. V is TRBV7-3 and J is TRBJ2-1; D gene unclear. CDR1 is SGHTA and CDR2 is FQGTGA in the germline V gene. The germline V and J ends were trimmed by 4 bases and 8 bases, with 12 bases remaining between them. This CDR3 has 13 residues.

The chain links TRBV6-5 to TRBJ2-7; the D gene is possibly TRBD2 (5 bases). CDR3 length: 15 residues. V gave up 4 bases and J gave up 0 bases, with 13 bases separating them. Germline values: CDR1 MNHEY, CDR2 SVGAGI. CDR3 region: CASSFQSGSSYEQYF. As DNA, the CDR3 is TGTGCCAGCAGTTTCCAAAGCGGTAGCTCCTACGAGCAGTACTTC.

With regard to this clone: Other DNA variants within this sample encode the same CDR3. This chain links TRBV18 with TRBJ1-6, with D perhaps matching TRBD1 (5 bases). Per germline, CDR1 KGHSH and CDR2 LQKENI. V shed 2 bases and J shed 8 bases, with 7 bases lying between them. The CDR3 covers 13 residues. CDR3 sequence (DNA): TGTGCCAGCTCACCATCGGGGGATTCACCCCTCCACTTT. As protein: CASSPSGDSPLHF.

This chain connects TRBV7-3 to TRBJ2-1; 11 bases fit TRBD2. Trimming cost V 5 bases and J 8 bases; bases outside gene matches: 8. This CDR3 has 15 amino acids. Germline CDR1 and CDR2: SGHTA and FQGTGA. This chain's CDR3 is CASSLAGGVWDEQFF. The CDR3 DNA sequence: TGTGCCAGCAGCCTAGCGGGAGGTGTGTGGGATGAGCAGTTCTTC.